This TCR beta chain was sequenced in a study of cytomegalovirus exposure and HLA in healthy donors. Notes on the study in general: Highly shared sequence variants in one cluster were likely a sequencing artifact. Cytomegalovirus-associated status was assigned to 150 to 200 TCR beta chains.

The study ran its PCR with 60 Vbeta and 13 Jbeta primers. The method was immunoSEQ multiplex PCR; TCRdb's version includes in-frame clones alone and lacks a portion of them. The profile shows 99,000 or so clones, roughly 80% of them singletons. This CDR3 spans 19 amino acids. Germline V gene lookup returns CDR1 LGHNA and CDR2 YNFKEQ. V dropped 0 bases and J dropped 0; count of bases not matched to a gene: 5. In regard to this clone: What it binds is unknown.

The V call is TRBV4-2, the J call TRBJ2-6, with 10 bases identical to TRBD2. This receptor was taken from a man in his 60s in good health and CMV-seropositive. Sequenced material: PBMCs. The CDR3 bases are TGTGCCAGCAGCCAAGAGGGACTAGCGAGCGACTCTGGGGCCAACGTCCTGACTTTC. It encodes CASSQEGLASDSGANVLTF.